This T cell receptor (beta chain) was profiled in a study of shared clonotypes between healthy human individuals. Study at large: Each donor contributed plates that comprised three CD4 naive, three CD4 memory, two CD8 naive and one CD8 memory.

The CDR3 is made up of 13 amino acids. Germline V gene sequence: CDR1 SGHVS, CDR2 FNYEAQ. Deletions cut 2 bases from V and 8 bases from J, with 7 bases between. Regarding this clone: Its antigen is currently unknown.

Each donor was a Caucasian adult residing in Nashville, Tennessee. Assay: immunoSEQ multiplex PCR; the TCRdb copy retains only in-frame clones and omits some. The sample has around 940,000 clones, over 60% seen once; the top ten hold approximately 1.5%. Study results and limitations: Generation of non-shared clonotypes was less probable than generation of clonotypes shared by all four donors.

The J gene is TRBJ1-6, the V gene TRBV7-6; D remains unclear. The clonotype was recovered from a man between 18 and 29 years old in good health. Sequences were obtained from memory CD4+ T cells sorted from blood. Subset defined: CD45RA-negative fraction. The CDR3 spells CASSLNRDSPLHF. The CDR3 DNA sequence: TGTGCCAGCAGCTTAAATCGTGATTCACCCCTCCACTTT. Supplemented by reference TRBV7-6 and TRBJ1-6, the full variable domain reads GAGVSQSPRYKVTKRGQDVALRCDPISGHVSLYWYRQALGQGPEFLTYFNYEAQQDKSGLPNDRFSAERPEGSISTLTIQRTEQRDSAMYRCASSLNRDSPLHFGNGTRLTVT.